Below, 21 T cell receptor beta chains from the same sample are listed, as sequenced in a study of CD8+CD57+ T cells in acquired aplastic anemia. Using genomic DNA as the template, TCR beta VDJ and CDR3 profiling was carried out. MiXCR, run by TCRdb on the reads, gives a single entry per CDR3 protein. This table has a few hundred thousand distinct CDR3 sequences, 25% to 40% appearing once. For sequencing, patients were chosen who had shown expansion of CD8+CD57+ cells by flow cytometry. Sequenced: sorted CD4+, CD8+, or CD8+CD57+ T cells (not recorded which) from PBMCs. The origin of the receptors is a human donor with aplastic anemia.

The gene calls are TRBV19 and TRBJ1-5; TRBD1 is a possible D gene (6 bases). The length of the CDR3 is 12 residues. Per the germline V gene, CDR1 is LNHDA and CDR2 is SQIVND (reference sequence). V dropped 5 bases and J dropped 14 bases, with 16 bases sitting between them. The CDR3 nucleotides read TGTGCCAGTAGTCCGGAACCGGGACATGAGCATTTT. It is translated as CASSPEPGHEHF. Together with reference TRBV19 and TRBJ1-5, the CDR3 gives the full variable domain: DGGITQSPKYLFRKEGQNVTLSCEQNLNHDAMYWYRQDPGQGLRLIYYSQIVNDFQKGDIAEGYSVSREKKESFPLTVTSAQKNPTAFYLCASSPEPGHEHFGDGTRLSIL.

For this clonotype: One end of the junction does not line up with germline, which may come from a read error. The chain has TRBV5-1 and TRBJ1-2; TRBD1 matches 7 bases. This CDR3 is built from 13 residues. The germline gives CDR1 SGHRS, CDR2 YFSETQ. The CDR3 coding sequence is TGCGCCAGCAGCTGGGGGACAGCCGATGGCCACACCTTC. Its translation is CASSWGTADGHTF.

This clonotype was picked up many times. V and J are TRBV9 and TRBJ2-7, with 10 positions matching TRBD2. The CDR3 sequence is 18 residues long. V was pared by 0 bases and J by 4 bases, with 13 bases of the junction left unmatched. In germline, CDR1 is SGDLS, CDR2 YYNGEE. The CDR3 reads CASSVADNSGTSVYEQYF. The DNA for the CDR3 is TGTGCCAGCAGCGTAGCGGATAATTCCGGGACTAGCGTTTACGAGCAGTACTTC.

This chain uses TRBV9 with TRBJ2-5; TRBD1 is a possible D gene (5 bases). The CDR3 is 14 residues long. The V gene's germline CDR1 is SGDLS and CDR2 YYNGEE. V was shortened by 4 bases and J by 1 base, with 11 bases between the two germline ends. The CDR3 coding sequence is TGTGCCAGCAGCCAACCTAGGGGCCAAGAGACCCAGTACTTC. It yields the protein CASSQPRGQETQYF.

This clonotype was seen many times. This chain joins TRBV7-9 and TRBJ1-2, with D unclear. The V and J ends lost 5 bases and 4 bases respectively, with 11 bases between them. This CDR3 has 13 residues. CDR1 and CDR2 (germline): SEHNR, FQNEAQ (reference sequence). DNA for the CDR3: TGTGCCAGCAGCCTAGACGTCCCCTATGGCTACACCTTC. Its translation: CASSLDVPYGYTF.

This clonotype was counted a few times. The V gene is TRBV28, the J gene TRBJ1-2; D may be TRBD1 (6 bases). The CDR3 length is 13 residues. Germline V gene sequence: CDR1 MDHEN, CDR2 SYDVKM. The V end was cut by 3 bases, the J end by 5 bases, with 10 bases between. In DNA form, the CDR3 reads TGTGCCAGCAGTTTGACAGGTCAATATGGCTACACCTTC. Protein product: CASSLTGQYGYTF.

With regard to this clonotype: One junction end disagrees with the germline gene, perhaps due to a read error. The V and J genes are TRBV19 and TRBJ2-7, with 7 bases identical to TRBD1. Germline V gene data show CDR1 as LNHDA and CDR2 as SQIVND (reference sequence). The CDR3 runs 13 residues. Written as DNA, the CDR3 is TGTGCCAGTAGTTTCACAGGGGCCTACAAGCAGTACTTC. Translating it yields CASSFTGAYKQYF.

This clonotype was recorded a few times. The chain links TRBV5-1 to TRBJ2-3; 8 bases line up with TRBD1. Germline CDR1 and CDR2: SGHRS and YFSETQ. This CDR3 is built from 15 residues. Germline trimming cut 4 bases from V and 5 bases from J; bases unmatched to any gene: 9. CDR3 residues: CASSPFPQGEDTQYF. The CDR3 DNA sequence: TGCGCCAGCAGCCCCTTCCCACAGGGGGAAGATACGCAGTATTTT.

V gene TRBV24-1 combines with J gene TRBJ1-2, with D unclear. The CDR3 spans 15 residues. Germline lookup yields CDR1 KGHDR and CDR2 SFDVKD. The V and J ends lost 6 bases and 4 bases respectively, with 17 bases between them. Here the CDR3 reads CATSKREGLSYGYTF. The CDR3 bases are TGTGCCACCAGTAAACGGGAGGGTCTTTCCTATGGCTACACCTTC.

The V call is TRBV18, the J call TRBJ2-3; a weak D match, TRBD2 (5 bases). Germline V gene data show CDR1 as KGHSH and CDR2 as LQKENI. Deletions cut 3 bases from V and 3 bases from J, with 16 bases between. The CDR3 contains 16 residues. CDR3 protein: CASSPLSQRSTDTQYF. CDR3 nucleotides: TGTGCCAGCTCACCCTTGTCACAGCGGAGTACAGATACGCAGTATTTT. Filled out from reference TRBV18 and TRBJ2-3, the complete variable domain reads NAGVMQNPRHLVRRRGQEARLRCSPMKGHSHVYWYRQLPEEGLKFMVYLQKENIIDESGMPKERFSAEFPKEGPSILRIQQVVRGDSAAYFCASSPLSQRSTDTQYFGPGTRLTVL.

The chain's CDR3 is CASSETDGRGTEAFF. The CDR3 DNA reads TGTGCCAGCAGTGAGACGGACGGACGCGGCACTGAAGCTTTCTTT. The chain has TRBV19 and TRBJ1-1; unclear D gene. CDR3 size: 15 residues. Germline-derived CDR1 and CDR2 are LNHDA and SQIVND (reference sequence). Deletions cut 9 bases from V and 4 bases from J, with 21 bases between.

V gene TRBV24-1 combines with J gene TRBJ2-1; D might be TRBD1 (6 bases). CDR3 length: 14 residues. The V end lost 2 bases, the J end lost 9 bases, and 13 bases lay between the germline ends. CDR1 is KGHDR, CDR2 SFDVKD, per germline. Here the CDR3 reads CATSDSFPRGEQFF. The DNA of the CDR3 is TGTGCCACCAGTGATTCGTTCCCCAGGGGTGAGCAGTTCTTC.

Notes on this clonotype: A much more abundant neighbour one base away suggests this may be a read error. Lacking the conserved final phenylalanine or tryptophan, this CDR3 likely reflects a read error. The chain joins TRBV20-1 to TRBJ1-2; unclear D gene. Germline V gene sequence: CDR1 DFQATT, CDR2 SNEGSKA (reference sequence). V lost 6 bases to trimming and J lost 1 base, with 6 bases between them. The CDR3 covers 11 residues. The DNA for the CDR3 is TGCAGTGCCTCAGATAACTATGGCTACACCCTC. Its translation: CSASDNYGYTL.

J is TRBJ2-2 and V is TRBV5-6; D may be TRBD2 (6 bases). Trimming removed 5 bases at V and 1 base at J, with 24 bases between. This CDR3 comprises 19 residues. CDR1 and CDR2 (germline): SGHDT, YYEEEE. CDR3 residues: CASSIPGTEIKGNTGELFF. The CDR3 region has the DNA TGTGCCAGCAGTATACCCGGGACTGAGATAAAAGGGAACACCGGGGAGCTGTTTTTT.

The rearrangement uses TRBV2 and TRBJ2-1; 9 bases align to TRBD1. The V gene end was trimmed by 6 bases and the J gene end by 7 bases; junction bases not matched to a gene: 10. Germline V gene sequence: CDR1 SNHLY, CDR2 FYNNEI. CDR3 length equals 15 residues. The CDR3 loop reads CASRDDRGRNNEQFF. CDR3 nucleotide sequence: TGTGCCAGCAGAGACGACAGGGGGAGGAATAATGAGCAGTTCTTC.

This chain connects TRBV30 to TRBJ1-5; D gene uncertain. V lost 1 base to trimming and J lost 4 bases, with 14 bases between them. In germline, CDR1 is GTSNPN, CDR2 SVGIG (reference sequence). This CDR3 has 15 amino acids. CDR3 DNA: TGTGCCTGGAGTGATTGGAGGGAGGTGAATCAGCCCCAGCATTTT. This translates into CAWSDWREVNQPQHF.

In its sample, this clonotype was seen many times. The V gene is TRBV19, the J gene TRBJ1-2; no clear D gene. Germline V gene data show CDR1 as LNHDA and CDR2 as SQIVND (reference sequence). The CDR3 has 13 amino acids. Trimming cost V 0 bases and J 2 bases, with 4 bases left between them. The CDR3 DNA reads TGTGCCAGTAGTATAGACAGGAACTATGGCTACACCTTC. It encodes CASSIDRNYGYTF.

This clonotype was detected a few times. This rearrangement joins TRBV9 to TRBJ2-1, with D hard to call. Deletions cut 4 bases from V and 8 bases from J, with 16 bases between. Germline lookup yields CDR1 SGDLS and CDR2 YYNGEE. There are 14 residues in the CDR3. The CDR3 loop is CASSFSVLSDEQFF. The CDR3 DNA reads TGTGCCAGCAGCTTCTCGGTCCTTTCAGATGAGCAGTTCTTC.

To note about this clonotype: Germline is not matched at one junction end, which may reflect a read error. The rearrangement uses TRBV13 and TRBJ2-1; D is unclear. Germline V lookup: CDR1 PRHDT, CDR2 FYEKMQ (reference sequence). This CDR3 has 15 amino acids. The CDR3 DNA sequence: TGTGCCAGCAGCGTAGACCTATTCGCCAACAATGAGCTGTTCTTC. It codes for CASSVDLFANNELFF.

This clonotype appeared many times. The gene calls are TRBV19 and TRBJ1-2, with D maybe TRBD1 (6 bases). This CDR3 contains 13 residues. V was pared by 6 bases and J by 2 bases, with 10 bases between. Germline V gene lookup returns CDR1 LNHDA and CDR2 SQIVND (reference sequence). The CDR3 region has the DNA TGTGCCAGTAGAGACGACAGGAACTATGGCTACACCTTC. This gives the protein CASRDDRNYGYTF.

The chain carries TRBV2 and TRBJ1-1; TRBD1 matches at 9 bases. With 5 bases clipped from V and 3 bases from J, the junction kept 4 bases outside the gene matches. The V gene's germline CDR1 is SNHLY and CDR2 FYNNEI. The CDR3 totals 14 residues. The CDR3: CASSWDRDDTEAFF. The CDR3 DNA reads TGTGCCAGCAGTTGGGACAGGGATGACACTGAAGCTTTCTTT.